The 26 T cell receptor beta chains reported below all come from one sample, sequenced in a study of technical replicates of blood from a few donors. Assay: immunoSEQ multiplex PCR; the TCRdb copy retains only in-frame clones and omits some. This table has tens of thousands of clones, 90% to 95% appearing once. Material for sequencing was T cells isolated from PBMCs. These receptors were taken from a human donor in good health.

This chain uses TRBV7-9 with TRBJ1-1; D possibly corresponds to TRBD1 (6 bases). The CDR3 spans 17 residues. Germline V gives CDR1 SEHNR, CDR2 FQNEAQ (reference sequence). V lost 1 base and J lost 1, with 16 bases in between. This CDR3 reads CASSLDGRGQKNTEAFF. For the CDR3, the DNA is TGTGCCAGCAGCTTAGATGGTCGGGGACAAAAGAACACTGAAGCTTTCTTT.

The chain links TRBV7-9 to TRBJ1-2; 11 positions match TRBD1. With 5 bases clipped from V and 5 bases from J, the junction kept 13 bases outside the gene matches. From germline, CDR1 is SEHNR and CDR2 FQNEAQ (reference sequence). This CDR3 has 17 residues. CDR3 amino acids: CASSPGTGGFVLYGYTF. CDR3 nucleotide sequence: TGTGCCAGCAGCCCCGGGACAGGGGGATTTGTGTTGTATGGCTACACCTTC.

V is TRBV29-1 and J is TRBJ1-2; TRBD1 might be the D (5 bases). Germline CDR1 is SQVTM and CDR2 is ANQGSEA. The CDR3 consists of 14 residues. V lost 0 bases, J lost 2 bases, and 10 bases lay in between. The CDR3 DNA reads TGCAGCGTTGAAGACAAGACAGAGAACTATGGCTACACCTTC. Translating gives CSVEDKTENYGYTF.

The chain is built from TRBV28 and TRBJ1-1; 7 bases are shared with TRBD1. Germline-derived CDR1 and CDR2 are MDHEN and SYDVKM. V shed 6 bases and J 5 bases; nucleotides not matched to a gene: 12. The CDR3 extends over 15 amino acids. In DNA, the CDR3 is TGTGCCAGCAGAATCATACAGGGGCTTGGAACTGAAGCTTTCTTT. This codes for CASRIIQGLGTEAFF.

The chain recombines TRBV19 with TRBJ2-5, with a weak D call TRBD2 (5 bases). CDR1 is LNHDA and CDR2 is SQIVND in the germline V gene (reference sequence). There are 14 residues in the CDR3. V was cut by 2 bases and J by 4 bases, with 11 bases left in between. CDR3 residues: CASSINPRGETQYF. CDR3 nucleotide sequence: TGTGCCAGTAGTATAAACCCCCGGGGAGAGACCCAGTACTTC.

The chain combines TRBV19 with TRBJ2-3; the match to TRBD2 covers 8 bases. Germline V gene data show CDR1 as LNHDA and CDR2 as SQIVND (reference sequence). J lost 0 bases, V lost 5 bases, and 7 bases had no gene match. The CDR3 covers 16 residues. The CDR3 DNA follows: TGTGCCAGTAGTGCCATAGCGGGGACTAGCACAGATACGCAGTATTTT. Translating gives CASSAIAGTSTDTQYF.

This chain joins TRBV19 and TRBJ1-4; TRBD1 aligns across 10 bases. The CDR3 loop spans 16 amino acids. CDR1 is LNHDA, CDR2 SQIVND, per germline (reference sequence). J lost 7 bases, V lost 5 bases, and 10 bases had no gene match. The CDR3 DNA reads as TGTGCCAGTAGTGAAATTGACAGGGGGCTAAGTGAAAAACTGTTTTTT. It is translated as CASSEIDRGLSEKLFF.

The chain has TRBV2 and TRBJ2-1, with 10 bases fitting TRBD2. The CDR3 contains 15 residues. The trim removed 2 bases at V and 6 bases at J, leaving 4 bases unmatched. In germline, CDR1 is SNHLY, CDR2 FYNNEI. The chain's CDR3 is CASSESTSGSNEQFF. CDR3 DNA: TGTGCCAGCAGTGAATCGACTAGCGGGTCCAATGAGCAGTTCTTC.

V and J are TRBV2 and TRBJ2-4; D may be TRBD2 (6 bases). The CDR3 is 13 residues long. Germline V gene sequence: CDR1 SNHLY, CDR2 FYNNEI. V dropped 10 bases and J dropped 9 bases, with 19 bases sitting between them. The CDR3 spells CAITRASGSIQYF. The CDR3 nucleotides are TGTGCCATCACCCGGGCCTCCGGGAGCATTCAGTACTTC.

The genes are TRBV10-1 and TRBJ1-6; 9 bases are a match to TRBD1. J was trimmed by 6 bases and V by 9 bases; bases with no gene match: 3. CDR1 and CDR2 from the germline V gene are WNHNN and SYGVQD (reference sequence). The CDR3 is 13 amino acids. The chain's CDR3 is CASSTGGNSPLHF. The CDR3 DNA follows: TGCGCCAGTTCGACAGGGGGTAATTCACCCCTCCACTTT.

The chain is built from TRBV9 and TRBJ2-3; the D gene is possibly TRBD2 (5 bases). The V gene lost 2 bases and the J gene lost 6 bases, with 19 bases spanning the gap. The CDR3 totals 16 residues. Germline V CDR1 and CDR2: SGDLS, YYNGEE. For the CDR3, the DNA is TGTGCCAGCAGCGTCATGTCGGACTCCCGTGCCGATACGCAGTATTTT. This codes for CASSVMSDSRADTQYF. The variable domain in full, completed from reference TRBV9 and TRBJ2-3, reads DSGVTQTPKHLITATGQRVTLRCSPRSGDLSVYWYQQSLDQGLQFLIQYYNGEERAKGNILERFSAQQFPDLHSELNLSSLELGDSALYFCASSVMSDSRADTQYFGPGTRLTVL.

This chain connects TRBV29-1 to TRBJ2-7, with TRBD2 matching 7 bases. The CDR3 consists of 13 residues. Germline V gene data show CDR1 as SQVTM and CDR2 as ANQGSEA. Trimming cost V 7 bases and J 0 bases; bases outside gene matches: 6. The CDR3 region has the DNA TGCAGCGGGGGGGAGGGTTCCTCCTACGAGCAGTACTTC. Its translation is CSGGEGSSYEQYF.

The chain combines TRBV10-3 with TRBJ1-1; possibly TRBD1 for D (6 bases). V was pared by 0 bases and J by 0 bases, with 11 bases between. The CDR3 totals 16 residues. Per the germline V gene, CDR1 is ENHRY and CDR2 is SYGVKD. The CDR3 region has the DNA TGTGCCATCAGTGAGTCGGGGGCAAGTCTGAACACTGAAGCTTTCTTT. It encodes CAISESGASLNTEAFF.

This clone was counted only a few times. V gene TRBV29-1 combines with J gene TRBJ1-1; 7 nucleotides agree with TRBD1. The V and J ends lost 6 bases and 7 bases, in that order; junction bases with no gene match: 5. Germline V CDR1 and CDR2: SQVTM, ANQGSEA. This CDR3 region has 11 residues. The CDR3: CSVGQPIEAFF. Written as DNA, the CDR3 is TGCAGCGTGGGACAGCCCATTGAAGCTTTCTTT.

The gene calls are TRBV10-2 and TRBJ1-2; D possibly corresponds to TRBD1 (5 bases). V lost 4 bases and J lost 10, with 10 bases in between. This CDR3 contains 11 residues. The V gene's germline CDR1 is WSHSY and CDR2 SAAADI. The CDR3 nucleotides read TGCGCCAGCAGTGGGGGGGAAGACTACACCTTC. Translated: CASSGGEDYTF.

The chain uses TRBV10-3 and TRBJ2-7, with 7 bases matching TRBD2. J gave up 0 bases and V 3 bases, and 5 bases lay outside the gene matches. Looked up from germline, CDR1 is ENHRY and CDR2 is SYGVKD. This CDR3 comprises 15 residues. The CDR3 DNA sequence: TGTGCCATCAGTGAAGCCCTAGCGGCCTCCTACGAGCAGTACTTC. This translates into CAISEALAASYEQYF.

This CDR3 is CASSLRLAQGEKLFF. The CDR3 DNA reads TGCGCCAGCAGCCTTAGGTTGGCACAGGGTGAAAAACTGTTTTTT. The chain combines TRBV5-1 with TRBJ1-4; possible D gene TRBD1, 6 bases. Trimming took 4 bases from V and 7 from J, leaving 17 bases between them. The germline V gene encodes CDR1 SGHRS and CDR2 YFSETQ. CDR3 size: 15 residues. The variable domain in full, with the rest retrieved from reference TRBV5-1 and TRBJ1-4, is KAGVTQTPRYLIKTRGQQVTLSCSPISGHRSVSWYQQTPGQGLQFLFEYFSETQRNKGNFPGRFSGRQFSNSRSEMNVSTLELGDSALYLCASSLRLAQGEKLFFGSGTQLSVL.

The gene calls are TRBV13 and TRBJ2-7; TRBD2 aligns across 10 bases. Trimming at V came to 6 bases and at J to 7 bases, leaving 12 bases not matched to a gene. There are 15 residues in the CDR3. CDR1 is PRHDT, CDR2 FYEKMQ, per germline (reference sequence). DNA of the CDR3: TGTGCCAGCAGTACGAAAGCGGGAGGGCCGTGGGAGCAGTACTTC. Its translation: CASSTKAGGPWEQYF.

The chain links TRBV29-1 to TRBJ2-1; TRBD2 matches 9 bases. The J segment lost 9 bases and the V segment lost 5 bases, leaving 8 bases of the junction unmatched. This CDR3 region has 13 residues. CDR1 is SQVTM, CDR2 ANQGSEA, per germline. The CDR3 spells CSVWRGGDGEQFF. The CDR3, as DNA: TGCAGCGTTTGGCGGGGGGGGGACGGTGAGCAGTTCTTC.

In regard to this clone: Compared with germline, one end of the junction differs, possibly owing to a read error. CDR3 loop: CASNLLGTSGYNEQFF. The CDR3 DNA reads TGTGCCAGCAACTTATTAGGGACTAGTGGCTACAATGAGCAGTTCTTC. V and J are TRBV7-6 and TRBJ2-1; TRBD2 matches at 8 bases. Per the germline V gene, CDR1 is SGHVS and CDR2 is FNYEAQ. The CDR3 length is 16 residues.

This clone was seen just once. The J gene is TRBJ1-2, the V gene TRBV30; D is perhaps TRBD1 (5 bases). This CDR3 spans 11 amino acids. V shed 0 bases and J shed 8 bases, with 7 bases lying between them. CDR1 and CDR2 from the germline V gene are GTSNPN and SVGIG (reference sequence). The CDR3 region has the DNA TGTGCCTGGAGTGTACAGGCGGGCTACACCTTC. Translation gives CAWSVQAGYTF. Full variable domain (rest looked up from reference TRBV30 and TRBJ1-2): SQTIHQWPATLVQPVGSPLSLECTVEGTSNPNLYWYRQAAGRGLQLLFYSVGIGQISSEVPQNLSASRPQDRQFILSSKKLLLSDSGFYLCAWSVQAGYTFGSGTRLTVV.

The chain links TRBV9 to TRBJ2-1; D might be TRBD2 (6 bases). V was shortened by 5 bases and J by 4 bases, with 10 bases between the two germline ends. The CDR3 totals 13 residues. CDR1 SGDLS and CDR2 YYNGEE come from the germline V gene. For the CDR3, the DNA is TGTGCCAGCAGTCTAAGCGGGTACAATGAGCAGTTCTTC. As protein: CASSLSGYNEQFF.

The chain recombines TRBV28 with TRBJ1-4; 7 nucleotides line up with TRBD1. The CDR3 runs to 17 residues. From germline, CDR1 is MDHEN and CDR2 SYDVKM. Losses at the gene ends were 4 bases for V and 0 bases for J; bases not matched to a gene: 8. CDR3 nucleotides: TGTGCCAGCAGTTCTCGACAGGGATTCGCAACTAATGAAAAACTGTTTTTT. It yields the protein CASSSRQGFATNEKLFF.

In DNA form, the CDR3 reads TGTGCCAGCAGCTTGTCGGTGGAGCAGGGCTACACCTTC. This encodes CASSLSVEQGYTF. The chain couples TRBV5-4 to TRBJ1-2; D ambiguous. The V and J ends lost 1 base and 8 bases respectively, with 12 bases between them. Germline V gene lookup returns CDR1 SGHNT and CDR2 YYREEE (reference sequence). The length of the CDR3 is 13 residues.

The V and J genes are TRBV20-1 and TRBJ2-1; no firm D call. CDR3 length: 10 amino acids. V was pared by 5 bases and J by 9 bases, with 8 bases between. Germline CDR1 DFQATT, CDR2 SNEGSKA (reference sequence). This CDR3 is CSASSGEQFF. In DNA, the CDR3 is TGCAGTGCTTCGAGTGGTGAGCAGTTCTTC.

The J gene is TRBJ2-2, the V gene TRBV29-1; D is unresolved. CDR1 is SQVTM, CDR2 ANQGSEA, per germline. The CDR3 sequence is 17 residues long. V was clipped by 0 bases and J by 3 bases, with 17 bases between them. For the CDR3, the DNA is TGCAGCGTTGAAGACCTTACGAGCGACCCGGACACCGGGGAGCTGTTTTTT. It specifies CSVEDLTSDPDTGELFF.